The 13 T cell receptor beta chains reported below all come from one sample, sequenced in a study of beta chain features in type 1 diabetes. General study results and limits: In all four CD4+ subsets, TCRB CDR3 length was significantly, moderately reduced in type 1 diabetes.

These receptors are not linked to any known antigen. Expressed TCRB transcripts were sequenced, since all the RNA that had been isolated was reverse transcribed. TCRdb's copy holds only in-frame clones and misses some; the assay was immunoSEQ multiplex PCR. The sample contains roughly 140,000 clones, approximately 10% of which appear only once. Sequencing input: central memory CD4+ T cells from blood. The receptors shown here come from a man aged 25 to 45 with type 1 diabetes.

The table lists this clone with a few counts. This chain uses TRBV15 with TRBJ2-4; TRBD2 aligns across 12 bases. CDR1 and CDR2 (germline): LNHNV, YYDKDF (reference sequence). This CDR3 comprises 17 residues. V gave up 5 bases and J gave up 0 bases; unmatched junction bases: 5. The CDR3 DNA reads as TGTGCCACCAGCGAAGGACTAGCGGGACTAGCCAAAAACATTCAGTACTTC. Its protein is CATSEGLAGLAKNIQYF. Full variable domain (rest looked up from reference TRBV15 and TRBJ2-4): DAMVIQNPRYQVTQFGKPVTLSCSQTLNHNVMYWYQQKSSQAPKLLFHYYDKDFNNEADTPDNFQSRRPNTSFCFLDIRSPGLGDTAMYLCATSEGLAGLAKNIQYFGAGTRLSVL.

This clone was observed a handful of times. The chain links TRBV7-3 to TRBJ2-7; tentatively, D is TRBD1 (6 bases). Trimming took off 6 bases at V and 3 bases at J, with 15 bases between the two ends. The CDR3 is 14 residues long. In germline, CDR1 is SGHTA, CDR2 FQGTGA. Here the CDR3 reads CASSPREDSYEQYF. DNA of the CDR3: TGTGCCAGCAGTCCCCGCGAGGACAGCTACGAGCAGTACTTC.

This clone has a handful of counts. This rearrangement joins TRBV15 to TRBJ2-1; the D gene is possibly TRBD2 (5 bases). The germline CDR1 and CDR2 sequences are LNHNV and YYDKDF (reference sequence). The CDR3 runs 14 residues. Trimming took 0 bases from V and 7 from J, leaving 10 bases between them. DNA of the CDR3: TGTGCCACCAGCAGAGATCTCTCGGGGAATGAGCAGTTCTTC. It encodes CATSRDLSGNEQFF.

The chain has TRBV27 and TRBJ2-7, with 11 bases fitting TRBD2. V shed 5 bases, J shed 3 bases, and the junction held 6 bases outside the gene matches. Germline V CDR1 and CDR2: MNHEY, SMNVEV (reference sequence). The CDR3 is 15 residues long. CDR3 residues: CASSIPGTSGYEQYF. The CDR3, as DNA: TGTGCCAGCAGTATACCCGGGACTAGCGGCTACGAGCAGTACTTC.

This clone turned up a few times. This chain connects TRBV7-9 to TRBJ2-1; 9 bases are shared with TRBD2. The length of the CDR3 is 14 residues. V was clipped by 5 bases and J by 8 bases; unmatched bases: 7. Germline lookup yields CDR1 SEHNR and CDR2 FQNEAQ (reference sequence). The CDR3 DNA follows: TGTGCCAGCAGCCTCGGACTAGCGATAGATGAGCAGTTCTTC. This translates into CASSLGLAIDEQFF. Variable domain in full (rest from reference TRBV7-9 and TRBJ2-1): DTGVSQNPRHKITKRGQNVTFRCDPISEHNRLYWYRQTLGQGPEFLTYFQNEAQLEKSRLLSDRFSAERPKGSFSTLEIQRTEQGDSAMYLCASSLGLAIDEQFFGPGTRLTVL.

The sample holds a few counts of this clone. This chain connects TRBV11-2 to TRBJ2-7; 8 bases are shared with TRBD2. Unmatched junction bases numbered 5, after V lost 1 base and J lost 6 bases. Germline CDR1 reads SGHAT; CDR2 reads FQNNGV. CDR3 size: 14 residues. CDR3 sequence: CASSLGQLAAEQYF. The CDR3 coding sequence is TGTGCCAGCAGCTTAGGACAACTAGCGGCCGAGCAGTACTTC.

This chain uses TRBV28 with TRBJ2-7, with TRBD2 as a possible D gene (7 bases). Looked up from germline, CDR1 is MDHEN and CDR2 is SYDVKM. CDR3 length: 13 residues. V was trimmed by 6 bases and J by 4 bases, leaving 13 bases between them. The CDR3 bases are TGTGCCAGCAGACTAGGGGGGGGATACGAGCAGTACTTC. Translated: CASRLGGGYEQYF. Drawing the rest from reference TRBV28 and TRBJ2-7, the complete variable domain is DVKVTQSSRYLVKRTGEKVFLECVQDMDHENMFWYRQDPGLGLRLIYFSYDVKMKEKGDIPEGYSVSREKKERFSLILESASTNQTSMYLCASRLGGGYEQYFGPGTRLTVT.

This clone has a handful of counts. The chain uses TRBV6-4 and TRBJ1-1; D remains ambiguous. Looked up from germline, CDR1 is MRHNA and CDR2 is SNTAGT. The CDR3 consists of 13 residues. Trimming took off 3 bases at V and 0 bases at J, with 5 bases between the two ends. The CDR3 DNA follows: TGTGCCAGCAGTGAACACCTGAACACTGAAGCTTTCTTT. Translating gives CASSEHLNTEAFF.

The chain couples TRBV12-5 to TRBJ1-1, with D possibly matching TRBD1 (5 bases). V dropped 6 bases and J dropped 10 bases, with 18 bases sitting between them. The germline CDR1 and CDR2 sequences are LGHNT and FRNRAP. The CDR3 runs 13 residues. The CDR3 DNA reads TGTGCTAGTGGCCCAGGACATCTCCCAAGAGCTTTCTTT. This codes for CASGPGHLPRAFF. The full variable domain, completed using reference TRBV12-5 and TRBJ1-1, is DARVTQTPRHKVTEMGQEVTMRCQPILGHNTVFWYRQTMMQGLELLAYFRNRAPLDDSGMPKDRFSAEMPDATLATLKIQPSEPRDSAVYFCASGPGHLPRAFFGQGTRLTVV.

This clone was found a few times. The chain joins TRBV5-1 to TRBJ2-5; the D gene is possibly TRBD2 (5 bases). CDR1 SGHRS and CDR2 YFSETQ come from the germline V gene. The CDR3 length is 14 residues. Trimming left V 1 base short and J 3 bases short, with 10 bases between. The CDR3 DNA reads TGCGCCAGCAGCTTGCTACTAGACGAAGAGACCCAGTACTTC. This sequence encodes CASSLLLDEETQYF.

This clone was picked up a small number of times. The chain joins TRBV6-1 to TRBJ2-6; D perhaps matches TRBD2 (5 bases). Germline CDR1 reads MNHNS; CDR2 reads SASEGT. Deletions cut 1 base from V and 2 bases from J, with 6 bases between. This CDR3 contains 15 residues. The CDR3 DNA sequence: TGTGCCAGCAGTGAAGGGACTCCTGGGGCCAACGTCCTGACTTTC. This codes for CASSEGTPGANVLTF.

This chain joins TRBV7-2 and TRBJ2-7; D perhaps matches TRBD2 (6 bases). Germline lookup yields CDR1 SGHTA and CDR2 FQGNSA. CDR3 size: 14 residues. Trimming took off 5 bases at V and 2 bases at J, with 13 bases between the two ends. The CDR3 loop reads CASSLGLPTYEQYF. CDR3 DNA sequence: TGTGCCAGCAGCCTGGGACTCCCGACCTACGAGCAGTACTTC. The variable domain in full, completed from reference TRBV7-2 and TRBJ2-7, reads GAGVSQSPSNKVTEKGKDVELRCDPISGHTALYWYRQSLGQGLEFLIYFQGNSAPDKSGLPSDRFSAERTGGSVSTLTIQRTQQEDSAVYLCASSLGLPTYEQYFGPGTRLTVT.

This clone was seen only a few times. J is TRBJ2-3 and V is TRBV7-8, with D maybe TRBD2 (6 bases). This CDR3 comprises 14 residues. The V gene's germline CDR1 is SGHVS and CDR2 FQNEAQ. V was shortened by 3 bases and J by 4 bases, with 11 bases between the two germline ends. The CDR3 region has the DNA TGTGCCAGCAGCTTGACTAGTTACTCAGATACGCAGTATTTT. The encoded protein is CASSLTSYSDTQYF.